This is a list of T cell receptor beta chains from one sample in a study of a mutant IDH1 vaccine in newly diagnosed glioma. These TCRs' antigens remain unknown. TCRdb's copy holds only in-frame clones and misses some; the assay was immunoSEQ multiplex PCR. This sample carries 31,000 or so clones, 80% to 85% of them seen once, and the ten largest clones take around 30%. The sample was PBMCs, taken from a glioma patient whose treatment included an IDH1 peptide vaccine. The receptors originated from a man younger than 45 with glioma. Each CDR3 is given with its conserved first and last residue. D genes are given only for firm matches. Size is omitted from some rows. Given values are once, few, many or a class for expanded clones.

CDR3 length: 13
D gene: .
J gene: TRBJ2-5
clone size: .
V gene: TRBV7-2
CDR3 protein: CASTAGGKPTQYF
CDR3 DNA: TGTGCCAGCACCGCCGGGGGAAAGCCGACCCAGTACTTC

CDR3 length: 14
D gene: TRBD2
J gene: TRBJ2-1
clone size: .
V gene: TRBV10-3
CDR3 protein: CAISAREANNEQFF
CDR3 DNA: TGTGCCATCAGTGCCCGGGAGGCGAACAATGAGCAGTTCTTC

CDR3 length: 14
D gene: .
J gene: TRBJ2-3
clone size: .
V gene: TRBV5-1
CDR3 protein: CASSFYVSTDTQYF
CDR3 DNA: TGCGCCAGCAGCTTCTATGTTTCCACAGATACGCAGTATTTT

CDR3 length: 15
D gene: .
J gene: TRBJ1-4
clone size: .
V gene: TRBV6-1
CDR3 protein: CASSDRVGTNEKLFF
CDR3 DNA: TGTGCCAGCAGTGACAGGGTCGGAACTAATGAAAAACTGTTTTTT

CDR3 length: 15
D gene: .
J gene: TRBJ1-1
clone size: once
V gene: TRBV7-2
CDR3 protein: CASSFGWQVNTKAFF
CDR3 DNA: TGTGCCAGCAGCTTTGGTTGGCAGGTGAACACTAAAGCTTTCTTT

CDR3 length: 15
D gene: TRBD1
J gene: TRBJ1-6
clone size: .
V gene: TRBV6-5
CDR3 protein: CASSRGQGPNSPLHF
CDR3 DNA: TGTGCCAGCAGTCGGGGACAGGGACCTAATTCACCCCTCCACTTT

CDR3 length: 14
D gene: .
J gene: TRBJ2-2
clone size: few
V gene: TRBV7-9
CDR3 protein: CASSLVGEPGELFF
CDR3 DNA: TGTGCCAGCAGCTTAGTGGGCGAGCCCGGGGAGCTGTTTTTT

CDR3 length: 11
D gene: .
J gene: TRBJ2-2
clone size: .
V gene: TRBV28
CDR3 protein: CASRAGRELFF
CDR3 DNA: TGTGCCAGCCGAGCTGGCCGGGAGCTGTTTTTT

CDR3 length: 13
D gene: .
J gene: TRBJ1-2
clone size: .
V gene: TRBV5-1
CDR3 protein: CASSLGGSYGYTF
CDR3 DNA: TGCGCCAGCAGCTTAGGAGGGAGCTATGGCTACACCTTC

CDR3 length: 15
D gene: .
J gene: TRBJ1-3
clone size: .
V gene: TRBV5-4
CDR3 protein: CASSFRTMSGNTIYF
CDR3 DNA: TGTGCCAGCAGCTTCCGGACAATGTCTGGAAACACCATATATTTT

CDR3 length: 14
D gene: .
J gene: TRBJ1-1
clone size: .
V gene: TRBV5-1
CDR3 protein: CASREITLATEAFF
CDR3 DNA: TGCGCCAGCAGGGAAATAACCTTGGCCACTGAAGCTTTCTTT

CDR3 length: 14
D gene: TRBD1
J gene: TRBJ1-1
clone size: .
V gene: TRBV29-1
CDR3 protein: CSAITTGENTEAFF
CDR3 DNA: TGCAGCGCCATAACGACAGGGGAGAACACTGAAGCTTTCTTT

CDR3 length: 16
D gene: .
J gene: TRBJ2-7
clone size: .
V gene: TRBV11-2
CDR3 protein: CASSHWSGQGSYEQYF
CDR3 DNA: TGTGCCAGCAGCCATTGGTCTGGTCAGGGCTCCTACGAGCAGTACTTC

CDR3 length: 14
D gene: .
J gene: TRBJ2-7
clone size: .
V gene: TRBV4-1
CDR3 protein: CASSQRDTTYEQYF
CDR3 DNA: TGCGCCAGCAGCCAACGGGACACCACCTACGAGCAGTACTTC

CDR3 length: 15
D gene: .
J gene: TRBJ2-2
clone size: once
V gene: TRBV15
CDR3 protein: CATSREASELGELFF
CDR3 DNA: TGTGCCACCAGCAGAGAGGCTAGCGAGCTCGGGGAGCTGTTTTTT

CDR3 length: 17
D gene: .
J gene: TRBJ1-5
clone size: .
V gene: TRBV6-1
CDR3 protein: CASSEALPLDSNQPQHF
CDR3 DNA: TGTGCCAGCAGTGAAGCGCTTCCTCTAGATAGCAATCAGCCCCAGCATTTT

CDR3 length: 15
D gene: .
J gene: TRBJ1-1
clone size: .
V gene: TRBV19
CDR3 protein: CASSILGGLNTEAFF
CDR3 DNA: TGTGCCAGTAGTATACTAGGGGGATTGAACACTGAAGCTTTCTTT

CDR3 length: 13
D gene: .
J gene: TRBJ1-1
clone size: few
V gene: TRBV5-4
CDR3 protein: CASSLAGRAEAFF
CDR3 DNA: TGTGCCAGCAGCTTGGCGGGGAGGGCTGAAGCTTTCTTT

CDR3 length: 18
D gene: TRBD1
J gene: TRBJ1-3
clone size: .
V gene: TRBV5-6
CDR3 protein: CASSNRDRELLAGNTIYF
CDR3 DNA: TGTGCCAGCAGCAACCGGGACAGGGAACTGCTCGCTGGAAACACCATATATTTT

CDR3 length: 16
D gene: TRBD1
J gene: TRBJ2-3
clone size: .
V gene: TRBV7-3
CDR3 protein: CASSENRGHSTDTQYF
CDR3 DNA: TGTGCCAGCAGCGAAAACAGGGGGCATAGCACAGATACGCAGTATTTT

CDR3 length: 15
D gene: .
J gene: TRBJ1-5
clone size: .
V gene: TRBV19
CDR3 protein: CASSDGRGAQQPQHF
CDR3 DNA: TGTGCCAGTAGTGATGGCCGGGGCGCTCAACAGCCCCAGCATTTT

CDR3 length: 14
D gene: TRBD2
J gene: TRBJ2-1
clone size: .
V gene: TRBV5-1
CDR3 protein: CASSLEGAGAYQFF
CDR3 DNA: TGCGCCAGCAGCTTGGAAGGAGCGGGGGCCTACCAGTTCTTC

CDR3 length: 18
D gene: .
J gene: TRBJ1-2
clone size: .
V gene: TRBV15
CDR3 protein: CATSRDMSLAGLIYGYTF
CDR3 DNA: TGTGCCACCAGCAGAGATATGTCCTTGGCCGGCCTAATCTATGGCTACACCTTC

CDR3 length: 14
D gene: .
J gene: TRBJ1-2
clone size: .
V gene: TRBV19
CDR3 protein: CASSIEAVGYGYTF
CDR3 DNA: TGTGCCAGTAGTATAGAAGCAGTTGGCTATGGCTACACCTTC

CDR3 length: 16
D gene: .
J gene: TRBJ1-4
clone size: .
V gene: TRBV7-8
CDR3 protein: CASSSVQSGGSEKLFF
CDR3 DNA: TGTGCCAGCAGCTCTGTTCAGTCGGGAGGAAGTGAAAAACTGTTTTTT

CDR3 length: 17
D gene: .
J gene: TRBJ1-4
clone size: once
V gene: TRBV7-9
CDR3 protein: CASSSRLDRSFGEKLFF
CDR3 DNA: TGTGCCAGCAGCTCAAGGTTAGACAGGAGTTTCGGTGAAAAACTGTTTTTT

CDR3 length: 13
D gene: TRBD1
J gene: TRBJ1-2
clone size: .
V gene: TRBV6-1
CDR3 protein: CASRGQGLYGYTF
CDR3 DNA: TGTGCCAGCCGAGGACAGGGACTCTATGGCTACACCTTC

CDR3 length: 14
D gene: .
J gene: TRBJ1-5
clone size: .
V gene: TRBV27
CDR3 protein: CASSLMGSNQPQHF
CDR3 DNA: TGTGCCAGCAGTCTCATGGGGAGCAATCAGCCCCAGCATTTT

CDR3 length: 13
D gene: .
J gene: TRBJ2-7
clone size: once
V gene: TRBV6-5
CDR3 protein: CASSYSHGYEQYF
CDR3 DNA: TGTGCCAGCAGTTACTCGCATGGCTACGAGCAGTACTTC

CDR3 length: 14
D gene: .
J gene: TRBJ2-1
clone size: .
V gene: TRBV6-5
CDR3 protein: CASSLTKTHNEQFF
CDR3 DNA: TGTGCCAGCAGTTTGACAAAAACCCACAATGAGCAGTTCTTC

CDR3 length: 17
D gene: TRBD1
J gene: TRBJ1-6
clone size: .
V gene: TRBV4-2
CDR3 protein: CASSQDPLGQGGSPLHF
CDR3 DNA: TGTGCCAGCAGCCAAGATCCCCTCGGACAGGGCGGGTCACCCCTCCACTTT

CDR3 length: 15
D gene: TRBD2
J gene: TRBJ2-1
clone size: few
V gene: TRBV4-3
CDR3 protein: CASSQPGLAGDEQFF
CDR3 DNA: TGCGCCAGCAGCCAACCTGGACTAGCGGGGGATGAGCAGTTCTTC

CDR3 length: 12
D gene: .
J gene: TRBJ2-7
clone size: .
V gene: TRBV7-2
CDR3 protein: CASSPGYYEQYF
CDR3 DNA: TGTGCCAGCAGCCCGGGCTACTACGAGCAGTACTTC